This entry lists 22 T cell receptor beta chains sequenced from one sample in a study of blood T cell repertoires in COVID-19. Here immunoSEQ multiplex PCR was the method, and the copy in TCRdb shows in-frame clones only, minus some. This table has approximately 350,000 clones, 70% to 90% appearing once. Input material: peripheral blood. The receptor set was obtained from a man aged 40-49 years with acute or convalescent COVID-19.

The V call is TRBV27, the J call TRBJ2-2; 10 bases are shared with TRBD2. The CDR3 sequence is 18 residues long. Germline V lookup: CDR1 MNHEY, CDR2 SMNVEV (reference sequence). V lost 2 bases and J lost 0; bases outside the gene matches: 6. CDR3 sequence reads: CASSLIQAGGPNTGELFF. In nucleotides, the CDR3 is TGTGCCAGCAGTTTAATCCAAGCGGGAGGGCCGAACACCGGGGAGCTGTTTTTT.

This clone has only a few counts. J is TRBJ2-7 and V is TRBV11-2; possibly TRBD2 for D (5 bases). CDR3 size: 16 residues. V shed 5 bases and J shed 2 bases, with 19 bases lying between them. Germline V gives CDR1 SGHAT, CDR2 FQNNGV. This chain's CDR3 is CASSQLRGSRAYEQYF. For the CDR3, the DNA is TGTGCCAGCAGCCAACTCAGAGGGAGTAGGGCCTACGAGCAGTACTTC.

The gene calls are TRBV13 and TRBJ1-2; D ambiguous. Trimming took 5 bases from V and 2 from J, leaving 12 bases between them. The CDR3 has 14 amino acids. Germline V gene sequence: CDR1 PRHDT, CDR2 FYEKMQ (reference sequence). In DNA, the CDR3 is TGTGCCAGCAGCCACTGGAGTGGAAACTATGGCTACACCTTC. It yields the protein CASSHWSGNYGYTF.

This clone occurred a few times. The chain employs TRBV27 and TRBJ2-4; 11 bases fit TRBD2. J gave up 10 bases and V 7 bases, and 9 bases lay outside the gene matches. CDR3 length: 14 residues. Germline-derived CDR1 and CDR2 are MNHEY and SMNVEV (reference sequence). CDR3 sequence: CASTSVASGGIQYF. In DNA, the CDR3 is TGTGCCAGCACCAGCGTGGCTAGCGGGGGGATTCAGTACTTC.

The chain's CDR3 is CASSPRTGHLSNQPQHF. CDR3 DNA: TGTGCCAGCAGTCCTCGGACAGGCCACCTTAGCAATCAGCCCCAGCATTTT. The chain has TRBV2 and TRBJ1-5; 7 nucleotides match TRBD1. Germline V gene sequence: CDR1 SNHLY, CDR2 FYNNEI. J was trimmed by 0 bases and V by 5 bases; bases with no gene match: 10. This CDR3 is 17 amino acids long.

In this sample, this clone turned up a few times. The V gene is TRBV2, the J gene TRBJ1-5, with 7 bases aligning to TRBD1. The CDR3 loop spans 13 amino acids. After removal of 6 bases from V and 5 bases from J, the junction contained 4 bases not matched to a gene. CDR1 is SNHLY and CDR2 is FYNNEI in the germline V gene. CDR3 coding DNA: TGTGCCAGCAGCTTCACAGGGGATCAGCCCCAGCATTTT. Its translation: CASSFTGDQPQHF. Using reference TRBV2 and TRBJ1-5 for the parts outside the CDR3, the full variable domain is EPEVTQTPSHQVTQMGQEVILRCVPISNHLYFYWYRQILGQKVEFLVSFYNNEISEKSEIFDDQFSVERPDGSNFTLKIRSTKLEDSAMYFCASSFTGDQPQHFGDGTRLSIL.

The rearrangement joins TRBV13 to TRBJ2-2; TRBD1 agrees at 9 bases. This CDR3 contains 16 residues. V shed 5 bases and J 6 bases; nucleotides not matched to a gene: 10. The V gene's germline CDR1 is PRHDT and CDR2 FYEKMQ (reference sequence). The CDR3 DNA reads TGTGCCAGCAGCCCGCAACTACAGGGGGCTGCCGGGGAGCTGTTTTTT. Its protein product is CASSPQLQGAAGELFF.

V usage is TRBV29-1 and J usage is TRBJ1-1, with D perhaps matching TRBD1 (6 bases). V lost 5 bases and J lost 1, with 14 bases in between. From germline, CDR1 is SQVTM and CDR2 ANQGSEA. The CDR3 contains 14 residues. The CDR3 is CSVYPTGANTEAFF. CDR3 in DNA: TGCAGCGTTTACCCGACAGGAGCGAACACTGAAGCTTTCTTT.

The gene calls are TRBV19 and TRBJ2-7; perhaps TRBD1 as D (5 bases). The ends were cut back, 5 bases at V and 0 bases at J, with 11 bases in the middle. The CDR3 has 14 amino acids. From germline, CDR1 is LNHDA and CDR2 SQIVND (reference sequence). The CDR3 region is CASSEQASSYEQYF. Here the CDR3 DNA reads TGTGCCAGTAGTGAACAGGCCAGCTCCTACGAGCAGTACTTC. Filled out from reference TRBV19 and TRBJ2-7, the complete variable domain reads DGGITQSPKYLFRKEGQNVTLSCEQNLNHDAMYWYRQDPGQGLRLIYYSQIVNDFQKGDIAEGYSVSREKKESFPLTVTSAQKNPTAFYLCASSEQASSYEQYFGPGTRLTVT.

The chain joins TRBV9 to TRBJ1-1, with a tentative D call TRBD1 (6 bases). CDR3 length equals 15 residues. V was pared by 1 base and J by 5 bases, with 15 bases between. In germline, CDR1 is SGDLS, CDR2 YYNGEE. The CDR3 sequence: CASSVTGLWKTEAFF. CDR3 coding DNA: TGTGCCAGCAGCGTAACAGGGCTTTGGAAAACTGAAGCTTTCTTT. The full variable domain, rest sourced from reference TRBV9 and TRBJ1-1, is DSGVTQTPKHLITATGQRVTLRCSPRSGDLSVYWYQQSLDQGLQFLIQYYNGEERAKGNILERFSAQQFPDLHSELNLSSLELGDSALYFCASSVTGLWKTEAFFGQGTRLTVV.

This chain uses TRBV7-9 with TRBJ1-2, with D tentatively TRBD1 (6 bases). The germline V and J ends were trimmed by 5 bases and 4 bases, with 17 bases remaining between them. Germline V CDR1 and CDR2: SEHNR, FQNEAQ (reference sequence). The CDR3 loop spans 15 amino acids. The CDR3 coding sequence is TGTGCCAGCAGCACCACCGGGACACATCCCTATGGCTACACCTTC. It is translated as CASSTTGTHPYGYTF.

This clone was picked up a small number of times. The rearrangement joins TRBV6-5 to TRBJ1-2; 11 bases agree with TRBD1. V shed 6 bases and J 2 bases; nucleotides not matched to a gene: 5. Germline values: CDR1 MNHEY, CDR2 SVGAGI. The CDR3 runs 15 residues. This chain's CDR3 is CASRPGTGGNYGYTF. CDR3 nucleotides: TGTGCCAGCAGACCGGGGACAGGGGGAAACTATGGCTACACCTTC.

The rearrangement joins TRBV5-1 to TRBJ1-5; 7 bases agree with TRBD1. Germline CDR1 and CDR2: SGHRS and YFSETQ. After removal of 3 bases from V and 6 bases from J, the junction contained 6 bases not matched to a gene. This CDR3 region has 14 residues. The CDR3 is CASSYRQGGQPQHF. CDR3 DNA sequence: TGCGCCAGCAGCTATCGACAGGGAGGTCAGCCCCAGCATTTT.

This chain connects TRBV10-3 to TRBJ1-2; the D gene is possibly TRBD1 (6 bases). This CDR3 region has 15 residues. Germline CDR1 is ENHRY and CDR2 is SYGVKD. Deletions cut 7 bases from V and 4 bases from J, with 19 bases between. CDR3 sequence (DNA): TGTGCCATCACCTTGGGGGACCAACAGGGCTATGGCTACACCTTC. This sequence encodes CAITLGDQQGYGYTF.

The rearrangement uses TRBV29-1 and TRBJ1-1, with a tentative D call TRBD1 (5 bases). This CDR3 spans 13 amino acids. Germline V gene data show CDR1 as SQVTM and CDR2 as ANQGSEA. V was cut by 8 bases and J by 7 bases, with 20 bases left in between. In DNA form, the CDR3 reads TGCAGCCTAGACCGGGTTTGGCAGGGTGAAGCTTTCTTT. Translation: CSLDRVWQGEAFF.

As concerns this clone: The sample has other DNA sequences that encode this CDR3 too. The chain uses TRBV7-9 and TRBJ1-5; no definite D call. The length of the CDR3 is 12 residues. Between the trimmed V and J ends, which lost 6 bases and 0 bases, there was a span of 3 bases. The germline V gene has CDR1 SEHNR and CDR2 FQNEAQ (reference sequence). The CDR3 loop is CASSHSNQPQHF. CDR3 DNA sequence: TGTGCCAGCAGTCATAGCAATCAGCCCCAGCATTTT.

The rearrangement joins TRBV6-5 to TRBJ1-2; D remains unclear. Between the trimmed V and J ends, which lost 5 bases and 8 bases, there was a span of 21 bases. CDR3 size: 15 residues. The germline V gene has CDR1 MNHEY and CDR2 SVGAGI. The CDR3 DNA reads as TGTGCCAGCAGTCCTTTCAGCGGCGCTCTGGAGGGCTACACCTTC. Translating gives CASSPFSGALEGYTF.

This clone was seen only once. The chain joins TRBV6-5 to TRBJ2-3; 7 nucleotides agree with TRBD1. V was clipped by 5 bases and J by 0 bases; unmatched bases: 2. There are 14 residues in the CDR3. Germline CDR1 reads MNHEY; CDR2 reads SVGAGI. CDR3 in amino acids: CASSRDSSTDTQYF. The CDR3, as DNA: TGTGCCAGCAGTCGGGACAGCAGCACAGATACGCAGTATTTT.

This clone has more than one count but fewer than ten. In nucleotides, the CDR3 is TGCGCCAGCAGCTTATACTGGGAGGGACCCGGGGAGCTGTTTTTT. Protein: CASSLYWEGPGELFF. The chain has TRBV5-1 and TRBJ2-2, with 7 positions matching TRBD2. The ends lost 2 bases at V and 6 bases at J; junction bases unmatched: 7. Germline V gene lookup returns CDR1 SGHRS and CDR2 YFSETQ. The length of the CDR3 is 15 residues.

Here the CDR3 reads CASSSPLPDRGGYQPQHF. The CDR3 DNA follows: TGTGCCAGCAGTTCCCCTCTCCCTGACAGGGGCGGGTATCAGCCCCAGCATTTT. The chain recombines TRBV28 with TRBJ1-5; 8 bases match TRBD1. Losses at the gene ends were 4 bases for V and 5 bases for J; bases not matched to a gene: 16. Per the germline V gene, CDR1 is MDHEN and CDR2 is SYDVKM. The CDR3 has 18 residues.

This chain uses TRBV27 with TRBJ1-2; tentative D call: TRBD1 (6 bases). From germline, CDR1 is MNHEY and CDR2 SMNVEV (reference sequence). The CDR3 has 13 amino acids. Trimming removed 3 bases at V and 8 bases at J, with 13 bases between. The CDR3 DNA is TGTGCCAGCAGTTTTGCTCAGGGGAGAGGCTACACCTTC. The encoded protein is CASSFAQGRGYTF.

This chain uses TRBV6-5 with TRBJ1-5; D possibly corresponds to TRBD1 (6 bases). CDR1 is MNHEY and CDR2 is SVGAGI in the germline V gene. The CDR3 has 14 amino acids. V was clipped by 6 bases and J by 2 bases, with 11 bases between them. The CDR3: CASSSGEGNQPQHF. CDR3 bases: TGTGCCAGCAGCTCAGGGGAAGGCAATCAGCCCCAGCATTTT.